The clone carrying this T cell receptor (beta chain) is categorized as medium-sized. Its antigen is not identified. The data are from a study of metastatic and nonmetastatic thyroid tumors. Findings of the study overall: According to reports, the diversity of TCR beta was significantly higher in malignant thyroid tumors than in benign nodules, and this held in both blood and tumor samples.

All patients were untreated before thyroid surgery. Original handling: Researchers built a distant-metastasis classifier for papillary thyroid cancer that drew on CDR3 differences across clinicopathological groups. TCRdb re-called clones via MiXCR from the PCR reads. These V and J calls originate from TCRdb's pipeline instead of the authors' own analysis. Counted here are about 8,600 clones, over 25% occurring once; the ten biggest clones make up 13%. The CDR3 is made up of 14 amino acids. V dropped 7 bases and J dropped 2 bases, with 11 bases sitting between them. The germline V gene encodes CDR1 ENHRY and CDR2 SYGVKD.

This receptor was identified in a female donor with papillary thyroid cancer or a benign thyroid nodule (not recorded which). Some clones in this sample may be carry-over from other donors' samples. The chain couples TRBV10-3 to TRBJ2-2; D may be TRBD1 (6 bases). What was sequenced was adjacent normal tissue. The CDR3 nucleotides are TGTGCCATCACCGGGACACTCAACACCGGGGAGCTGTTTTTT. It is translated as CAITGTLNTGELFF.